This is a list of T cell receptor beta chains from one sample in a study of early stage breast cancer tumors. Clones were read by immunoSEQ multiplex PCR, and TCRdb kept only the in-frame ones, dropping some. This table holds fewer than 50,000 clones, approximately 72% found once. The source material was blood. These receptors all stem from a person aged 45-60 years with breast cancer. The CDR3 runs from the conserved cysteine through the conserved F or W. The order of the fields is CDR3 protein, CDR3 length, V gene.

CASSRSGALANYGYTF,16,TRBV14
CASSRLDWLQSRANVLTF,18,TRBV27
CASSILRRGKDNSPLHF,17,TRBV19
CASSYGRLSSPLHF,14,TRBV6-5
CASTVGGPSSTDTQYF,16,TRBV5-6
CTSSHHDRGHGETQYF,16,TRBV1
CASSQSGVPWETQYF,15,TRBV14
CASSMYVYSGNTIYF,15,TRBV19
CASDREKGGEAFF,13,TRBV2
CATSRDPGGQQTQYF,15,TRBV15
CSVGGSGATNEKLFF,15,TRBV29-1